One T cell receptor (beta chain) is described in this entry. The data derive from a study of blood T cell repertoires in COVID-19. Turning to the study itself: T cells, B-cell-depleted T cells, or PBMCs supplied cDNA or gDNA.

Sequencing was performed with immunoSEQ multiplex PCR; in TCRdb, only in-frame clones are kept and a portion is missing. Here the sample spans under 200,000 clones, 65% to 80% being singletons. The V gene lost 4 bases and the J gene lost 4 bases, with 12 bases spanning the gap. The CDR3 covers 14 residues. Germline V lookup: CDR1 KGHDR, CDR2 SFDVKD. The receptor comes from a man in his sixties with acute or convalescent COVID-19. Source material: peripheral blood. This sequence joins TRBV24-1 and TRBJ1-2; no reliable D call. The CDR3, as DNA: TGTGCCACCAGTGAGCGGGGAGAGGGCTATGGCTACACCTTC. Amino acids: CATSERGEGYGYTF.